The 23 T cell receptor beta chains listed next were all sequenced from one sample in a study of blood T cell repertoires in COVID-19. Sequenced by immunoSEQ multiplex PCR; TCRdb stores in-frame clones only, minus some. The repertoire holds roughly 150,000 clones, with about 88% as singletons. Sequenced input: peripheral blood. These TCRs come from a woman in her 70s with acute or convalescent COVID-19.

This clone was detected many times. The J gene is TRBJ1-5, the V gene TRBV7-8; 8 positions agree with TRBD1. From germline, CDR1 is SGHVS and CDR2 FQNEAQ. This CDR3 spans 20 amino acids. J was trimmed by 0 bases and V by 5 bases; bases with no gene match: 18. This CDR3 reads CASSHSPETGVSYSNQPQHF. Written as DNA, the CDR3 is TGTGCCAGCAGCCATTCCCCCGAGACAGGGGTATCGTATAGCAATCAGCCCCAGCATTTT.

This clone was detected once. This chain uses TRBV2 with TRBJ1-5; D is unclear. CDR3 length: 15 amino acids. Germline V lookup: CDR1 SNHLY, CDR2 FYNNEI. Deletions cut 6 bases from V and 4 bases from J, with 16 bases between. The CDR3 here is CASRRQGPKNQPQHF. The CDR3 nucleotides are TGTGCCAGCAGGAGGCAAGGCCCTAAGAATCAGCCCCAGCATTTT.

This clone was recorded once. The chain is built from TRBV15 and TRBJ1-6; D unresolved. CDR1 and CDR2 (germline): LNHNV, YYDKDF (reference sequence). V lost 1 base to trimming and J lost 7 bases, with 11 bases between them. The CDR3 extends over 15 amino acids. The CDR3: CATSRGGERNSPLHF. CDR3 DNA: TGTGCCACCAGCAGAGGCGGGGAAAGGAATTCACCCCTCCACTTT. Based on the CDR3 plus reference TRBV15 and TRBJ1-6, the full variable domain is DAMVIQNPRYQVTQFGKPVTLSCSQTLNHNVMYWYQQKSSQAPKLLFHYYDKDFNNEADTPDNFQSRRPNTSFCFLDIRSPGLGDTAMYLCATSRGGERNSPLHFGNGTRLTVT.

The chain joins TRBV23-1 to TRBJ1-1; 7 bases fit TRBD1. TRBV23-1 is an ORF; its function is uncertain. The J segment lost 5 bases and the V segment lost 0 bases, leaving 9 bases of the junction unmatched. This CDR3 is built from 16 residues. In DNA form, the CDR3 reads TGCGCCAGCAGTCAATCGATTGGGGACAGTGGGACTGAAGCTTTCTTT. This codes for CASSQSIGDSGTEAFF.

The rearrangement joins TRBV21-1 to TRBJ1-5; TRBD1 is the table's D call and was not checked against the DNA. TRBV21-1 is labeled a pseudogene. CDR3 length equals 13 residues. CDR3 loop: CARQGSYNQPQHF. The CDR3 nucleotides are TGTGCCAGACAGGGGTCGTACAATCAGCCCCAGCATTTT.

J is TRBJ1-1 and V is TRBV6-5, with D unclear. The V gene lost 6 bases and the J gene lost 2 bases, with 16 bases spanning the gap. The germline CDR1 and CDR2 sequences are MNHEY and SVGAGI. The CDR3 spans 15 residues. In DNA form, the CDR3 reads TGTGCCAGCAGCTTCACCAGGCAGGCAAACACTGAAGCTTTCTTT. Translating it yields CASSFTRQANTEAFF.

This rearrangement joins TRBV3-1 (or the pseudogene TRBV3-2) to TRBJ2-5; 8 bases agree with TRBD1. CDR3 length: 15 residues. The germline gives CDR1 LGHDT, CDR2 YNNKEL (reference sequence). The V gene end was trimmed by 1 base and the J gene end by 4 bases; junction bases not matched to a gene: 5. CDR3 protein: CASSQVGQGTETQYF. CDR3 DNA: TGTGCCAGCAGCCAAGTAGGACAGGGCACAGAGACCCAGTACTTC.

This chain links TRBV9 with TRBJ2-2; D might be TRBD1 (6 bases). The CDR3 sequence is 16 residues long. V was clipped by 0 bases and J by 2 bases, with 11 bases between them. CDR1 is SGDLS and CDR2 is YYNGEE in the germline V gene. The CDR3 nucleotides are TGTGCCAGCAGCGTAGGGCAGGGGCTTAACACCGGGGAGCTGTTTTTT. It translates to CASSVGQGLNTGELFF.

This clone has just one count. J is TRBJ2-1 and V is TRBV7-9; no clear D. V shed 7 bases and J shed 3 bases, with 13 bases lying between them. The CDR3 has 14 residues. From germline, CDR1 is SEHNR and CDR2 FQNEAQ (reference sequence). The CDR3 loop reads CASTIDTYYNEQFF. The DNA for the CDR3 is TGTGCCAGCACCATTGACACGTACTACAATGAGCAGTTCTTC.

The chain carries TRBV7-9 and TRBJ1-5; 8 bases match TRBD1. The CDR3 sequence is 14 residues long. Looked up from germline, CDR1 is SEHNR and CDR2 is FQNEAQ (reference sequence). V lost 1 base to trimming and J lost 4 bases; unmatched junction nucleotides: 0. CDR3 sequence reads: CASSLGQGNQPQHF. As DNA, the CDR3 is TGTGCCAGCAGCTTAGGACAGGGGAATCAGCCCCAGCATTTT.

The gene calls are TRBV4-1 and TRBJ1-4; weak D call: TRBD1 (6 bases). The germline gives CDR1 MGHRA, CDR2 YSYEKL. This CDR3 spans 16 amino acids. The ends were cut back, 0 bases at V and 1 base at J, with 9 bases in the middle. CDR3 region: CASSQDGRGTNEKLFF. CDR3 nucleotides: TGCGCCAGCAGCCAAGACGGCAGGGGAACTAATGAAAAACTGTTTTTT.

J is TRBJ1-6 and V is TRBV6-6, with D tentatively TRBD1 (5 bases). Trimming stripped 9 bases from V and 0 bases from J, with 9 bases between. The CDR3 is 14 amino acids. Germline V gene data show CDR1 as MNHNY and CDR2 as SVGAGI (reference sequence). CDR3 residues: CARGGSSYNSPLHF. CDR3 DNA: TGTGCCAGGGGGGGGTCCTCCTATAATTCACCCCTCCACTTT.

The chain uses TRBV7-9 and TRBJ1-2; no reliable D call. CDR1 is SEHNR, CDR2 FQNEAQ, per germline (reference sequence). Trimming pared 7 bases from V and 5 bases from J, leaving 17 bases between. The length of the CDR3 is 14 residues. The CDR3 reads CASTLWREEYGYTF. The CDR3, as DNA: TGTGCCAGCACCCTGTGGAGGGAGGAATATGGCTACACCTTC.

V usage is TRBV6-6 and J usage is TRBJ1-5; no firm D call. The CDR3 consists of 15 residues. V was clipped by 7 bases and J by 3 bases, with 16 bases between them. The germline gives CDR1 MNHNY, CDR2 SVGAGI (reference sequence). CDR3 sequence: CASKDLSRPNQPQHF. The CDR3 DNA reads TGTGCCAGCAAGGACTTAAGCAGGCCCAATCAGCCCCAGCATTTT.

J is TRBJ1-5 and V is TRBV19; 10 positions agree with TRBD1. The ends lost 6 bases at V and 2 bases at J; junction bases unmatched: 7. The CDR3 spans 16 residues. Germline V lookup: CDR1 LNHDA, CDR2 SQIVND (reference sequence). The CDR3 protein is CASRSPGQGRNQPQHF. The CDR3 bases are TGTGCCAGTAGAAGTCCGGGACAGGGGCGCAATCAGCCCCAGCATTTT.

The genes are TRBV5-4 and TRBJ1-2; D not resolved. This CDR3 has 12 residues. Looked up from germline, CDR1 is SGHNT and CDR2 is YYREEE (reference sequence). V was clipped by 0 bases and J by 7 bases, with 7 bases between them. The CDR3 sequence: CASSLEAVGYTF. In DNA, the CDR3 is TGTGCCAGCAGCTTGGAAGCGGTTGGCTACACCTTC.

The CDR3 DNA sequence: TGTGCCAGCTCCCAGGGCTCCCCAGGCGAGCAGTACTTC. Its translation is CASSQGSPGEQYF. This chain connects TRBV18 to TRBJ2-7; D is perhaps TRBD1 (5 bases). CDR3 length equals 13 residues. Trimming took 6 bases from V and 6 from J, leaving 15 bases between them. The germline CDR1 and CDR2 sequences are KGHSH and LQKENI.

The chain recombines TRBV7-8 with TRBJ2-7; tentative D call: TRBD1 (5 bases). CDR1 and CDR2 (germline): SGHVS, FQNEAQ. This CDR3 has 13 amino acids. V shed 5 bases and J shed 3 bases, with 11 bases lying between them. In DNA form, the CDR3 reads TGTGCCAGCAGCCCTCGACAGTACTACGAGCAGTACGTC. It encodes CASSPRQYYEQYV.

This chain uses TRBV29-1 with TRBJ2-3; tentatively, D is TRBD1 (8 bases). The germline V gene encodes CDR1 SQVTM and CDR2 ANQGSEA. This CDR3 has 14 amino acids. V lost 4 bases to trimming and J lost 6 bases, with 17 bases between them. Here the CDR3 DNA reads TGCAGCGTTGGCCTACAGGGGGGAGGGGATACGCAGTATTTT. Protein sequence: CSVGLQGGGDTQYF.

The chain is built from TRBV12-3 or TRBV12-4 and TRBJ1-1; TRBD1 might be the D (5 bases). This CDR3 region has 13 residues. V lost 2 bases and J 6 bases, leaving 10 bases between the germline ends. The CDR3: CASSLTQVSEAFF. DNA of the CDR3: TGTGCCAGCAGTTTAACACAGGTATCTGAAGCTTTCTTT.

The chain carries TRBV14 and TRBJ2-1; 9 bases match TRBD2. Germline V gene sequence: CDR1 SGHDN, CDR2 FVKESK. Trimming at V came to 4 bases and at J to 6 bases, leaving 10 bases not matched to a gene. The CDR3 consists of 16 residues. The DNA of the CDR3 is TGTGCCAGCAGCCTGAGCGGCGGGGGGGCCCTCAATGAGCAGTTCTTC. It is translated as CASSLSGGGALNEQFF.

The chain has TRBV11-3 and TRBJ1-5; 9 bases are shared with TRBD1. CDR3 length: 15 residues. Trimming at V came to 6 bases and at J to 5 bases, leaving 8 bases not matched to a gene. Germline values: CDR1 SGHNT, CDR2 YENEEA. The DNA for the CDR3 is TGTGCCAGCAGTCTTACAGGGGGCATCGATCAGCCCCAGCATTTT. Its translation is CASSLTGGIDQPQHF.

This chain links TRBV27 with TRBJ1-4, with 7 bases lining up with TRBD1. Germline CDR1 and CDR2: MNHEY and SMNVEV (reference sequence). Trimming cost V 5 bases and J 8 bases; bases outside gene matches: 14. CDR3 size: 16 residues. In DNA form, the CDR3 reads TGTGCCAGCAGTGAAGACAGGGCCCCCAGGAGGGAAAAACTGTTTTTT. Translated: CASSEDRAPRREKLFF.